This T cell receptor beta chain was obtained from a study of blood T cell repertoires in COVID-19. Turning to the study itself: PBMCs, B-cell-depleted T cells, or T cells provided the cDNA or gDNA that made up the material.

Germline loops: CDR1 SNHLY, CDR2 FYNNEI. The CDR3 totals 14 residues. Trimming removed 7 bases from V and 3 bases from J; junction bases left unmatched: 6. Sequencing was performed with immunoSEQ multiplex PCR; in TCRdb, only in-frame clones are kept and a portion is missing. Of nearly 70,000 clones listed, roughly 80% are singletons. This TCR was recovered from a woman older than 75 with acute or convalescent COVID-19. The V call is TRBV2, the J call TRBJ1-5; 7 positions match TRBD1. The sequenced sample consisted of peripheral blood. Here the CDR3 reads CASNWGQSNQPQHF. The CDR3 nucleotides are TGTGCCAGCAACTGGGGACAGTCCAATCAGCCCCAGCATTTT.